The 11 T cell receptor beta chains given below trace back to one sample, sequenced in a study of response to subunit inactivated influenza vaccine. TCRdb redid the calling of the RT-PCR reads with MiXCR, one entry per CDR3 protein. The data hold about 300,000 distinct CDR3 sequences, with approximately 23% observed a single time. The sequences come from PBMCs from blood, collected about 20 months after vaccination. These receptors were taken from a man between 50 and 69 years old who received an inactivated influenza vaccine.

This clonotype was seen repeatedly, ten times or more. The chain uses TRBV18 and TRBJ1-1, with no clear D. There are 12 residues in the CDR3. Trimming left V 6 bases short and J 2 bases short, with 7 bases between. Germline CDR1 is KGHSH and CDR2 is LQKENI. The CDR3 sequence is CASSLKNTEAFF. In nucleotides, the CDR3 is TGTGCCAGCTCGCTAAAAAACACTGAAGCTTTCTTT.

This clonotype was counted ten times or more. The chain combines TRBV4-3 with TRBJ1-4; 7 nucleotides match TRBD1. V lost 4 bases and J lost 5; bases outside the gene matches: 4. The CDR3 totals 14 residues. Germline V gene lookup returns CDR1 LGHNA and CDR2 YSLEER. The CDR3 protein is CASSPGGINEKLFF. The CDR3 DNA reads as TGCGCCAGCAGCCCAGGGGGGATAAATGAAAAACTGTTTTTT.

This clonotype has just a few counts. The chain links TRBV11-3 to TRBJ2-1; 9 positions agree with TRBD2. V was pared by 1 base and J by 7 bases, with 5 bases of the junction left unmatched. This CDR3 is built from 15 residues. Germline V gene data show CDR1 as SGHNT and CDR2 as YENEEA. CDR3 region: CASSLVAGAMNEQFF. The CDR3 nucleotides read TGTGCCAGCAGCTTAGTAGCGGGAGCTATGAATGAGCAGTTCTTC.

The chain uses TRBV15 and TRBJ2-3; the D gene could be TRBD1 or TRBD2 (5 bases each). CDR3 size: 17 residues. V gave up 4 bases and J gave up 0 bases, with 17 bases separating them. CDR1 is LNHNV and CDR2 is YYDKDF in the germline V gene (reference sequence). CDR3 nucleotides: TGTGCCACCAGCAAAGAGAAACTCCGGGACAGCACAGATACGCAGTATTTT. It encodes CATSKEKLRDSTDTQYF.

The sample holds a few counts of this clonotype. The chain uses TRBV6-5 and TRBJ1-4; D is undetermined. Germline-derived CDR1 and CDR2 are MNHEY and SVGAGI. The length of the CDR3 is 14 residues. The V end lost 3 bases, the J end lost 3 bases, and 8 bases lay between the germline ends. The CDR3, as DNA: TGTGCCAGCAGTTATAGGCTCCCTAATGAAAAACTGTTTTTT. Translation: CASSYRLPNEKLFF.

This clonotype has ten or more counts. The genes are TRBV20-1 and TRBJ2-7, with D perhaps matching TRBD2 (6 bases). Germline values: CDR1 DFQATT, CDR2 SNEGSKA (reference sequence). The CDR3 has 16 amino acids. The V and J ends lost 0 bases and 5 bases respectively, with 20 bases between them. CDR3 nucleotide sequence: TGCAGTGCTAGAGATTCTCTACTCGGGAGAGGCAACGAGCAGTACTTC. Translation gives CSARDSLLGRGNEQYF.

The sample holds a few counts of this clonotype. The rearrangement links TRBV12-3 or TRBV12-4 to TRBJ2-3, with a possible D match to TRBD2 (6 bases). V was cut by 5 bases and J by 14 bases, with 14 bases left in between. This CDR3 comprises 11 residues. The CDR3: CASSTRDLPYF. The CDR3 DNA reads as TGTGCCAGCAGTACGCGGGACCTCCCGTATTTT.

This clonotype was detected a few times. The chain is built from TRBV28 and TRBJ1-1; weak D call: TRBD1 (5 bases). CDR1 is MDHEN, CDR2 SYDVKM, per germline. The CDR3 consists of 14 residues. The V end lost 1 base, the J end lost 8 bases, and 14 bases lay between the germline ends. The CDR3 here is CASSLFRQGKEAFF. The CDR3 region has the DNA TGTGCCAGCAGTTTATTCAGGCAGGGAAAGGAAGCTTTCTTT.

This clonotype was detected a few times. The rearrangement uses TRBV24-1 and TRBJ2-1; D is unclear. V was clipped by 3 bases and J by 0 bases, with 8 bases between them. The CDR3 is 15 amino acids. The germline CDR1 and CDR2 sequences are KGHDR and SFDVKD. DNA for the CDR3: TGTGCCACCAGTGATCTCCCCGACTCCTACAATGAGCAGTTCTTC. Translated, it gives CATSDLPDSYNEQFF.

The table lists this clonotype with a few counts. The chain combines TRBV10-3 with TRBJ1-6, with 8 bases fitting TRBD1. This CDR3 spans 13 amino acids. Germline-derived CDR1 and CDR2 are ENHRY and SYGVKD. V was clipped by 6 bases and J by 9 bases; unmatched bases: 4. This CDR3 reads CAIRGQGGSPLHF. The CDR3 DNA sequence: TGTGCCATCAGAGGACAGGGAGGTTCACCCCTCCACTTT.

This clonotype came up a few times. The genes are TRBV11-3 and TRBJ2-3, with D tentatively TRBD2 (6 bases). Trimming stripped 0 bases from V and 6 bases from J, with 7 bases between. Germline CDR1 is SGHNT and CDR2 is YENEEA. The CDR3 spans 13 residues. DNA for the CDR3: TGTGCCAGCAGCTTAGATCGGGAGGATACGCAGTATTTT. It encodes CASSLDREDTQYF.